The 7 T cell receptor beta chains below all came from one sample that was sequenced in a study of CD8+ T cells in alopecia areata listed by TCRdb under 2018. Library method: the immunoSEQ multiplex PCR assay. For TCR sequencing, RNA was extracted from every sample and reverse transcribed into cDNA to serve as template. The table was pulled from immuneACCESS by TCRdb, which kept in-frame rearrangements only. Such tables lose some clones; where checked, under half of the loss comes from unresolved V genes, and the rest has no known cause. The sample records approximately 100,000 clones, under 45% of which are singletons. The ten largest clonotypes hold around 0.8% of the sample. Source material: CD4+ T cells sorted from blood. Every receptor here comes from a human donor with alopecia areata.

The chain is built from TRBV29-1 and TRBJ1-2; 7 bases line up with TRBD1. The CDR3 consists of 14 residues. Germline V gives CDR1 SQVTM, CDR2 ANQGSEA. V lost 6 bases, J lost 2 bases, and 9 bases stayed unmatched. The CDR3 DNA sequence: TGCAGCGTCGGACAGGTCCTCCTGAACTATGGCTACACCTTC. Protein sequence: CSVGQVLLNYGYTF.

The rearrangement joins TRBV4-1 to TRBJ1-4, with 7 bases matching TRBD1. V shed 5 bases, J shed 5 bases, and the junction held 11 bases outside the gene matches. The CDR3 covers 16 residues. Looked up from germline, CDR1 is MGHRA and CDR2 is YSYEKL. CDR3 sequence (DNA): TGCGCCAGCAGCGTCTCGCCGGGGACAGAGAATGAAAAACTGTTTTTT. Its protein is CASSVSPGTENEKLFF.

The chain is built from TRBV29-1 and TRBJ1-1, with a tentative D call TRBD1 (5 bases). The CDR3 has 12 amino acids. Trimming stripped 6 bases from V and 4 bases from J, with 12 bases between. Germline V CDR1 and CDR2: SQVTM, ANQGSEA. CDR3 sequence reads: CSVSRASTEAFF. The CDR3 DNA reads TGCAGCGTGAGCAGGGCGAGCACTGAAGCTTTCTTT.

This clone was recorded many times. The chain has TRBV28 and TRBJ2-3, with 7 bases aligning to TRBD2. The CDR3 contains 14 residues. Germline CDR1 and CDR2: MDHEN and SYDVKM. Losses at the gene ends were 4 bases for V and 4 bases for J; bases not matched to a gene: 5. In DNA, the CDR3 is TGTGCCAGCAGTTACGGGAGGCACGCAGATACGCAGTATTTT. Translated, it gives CASSYGRHADTQYF. Variable domain in full (rest from reference TRBV28 and TRBJ2-3): DVKVTQSSRYLVKRTGEKVFLECVQDMDHENMFWYRQDPGLGLRLIYFSYDVKMKEKGDIPEGYSVSREKKERFSLILESASTNQTSMYLCASSYGRHADTQYFGPGTRLTVL.

In its sample, this clone was seen a few times. The J gene is TRBJ2-5, the V gene TRBV29-1; no clear D gene. CDR1 is SQVTM and CDR2 is ANQGSEA in the germline V gene. Deletions cut 3 bases from V and 7 bases from J, with 12 bases between. CDR3 length equals 12 residues. CDR3 protein: CSVDLGIGTQYF. DNA of the CDR3: TGCAGCGTTGATTTGGGGATTGGGACCCAGTACTTC.

The chain combines TRBV11-2 with TRBJ2-7, with 9 nucleotides matching TRBD1. CDR1 is SGHAT, CDR2 FQNNGV, per germline. The ends lost 4 bases at V and 3 bases at J; junction bases unmatched: 7. This CDR3 comprises 15 residues. The CDR3 loop reads CASSSGQGYYYEQYF. The CDR3 bases are TGTGCCAGCAGCTCAGGACAGGGGTACTACTACGAGCAGTACTTC.

This clone has just a few counts. The chain is built from TRBV4-2 and TRBJ2-4; a weak D match, TRBD2 (6 bases). The CDR3 contains 13 residues. The germline V gene encodes CDR1 LGHNA and CDR2 YNFKEQ. V shed 10 bases and J shed 8 bases, with 18 bases lying between them. In nucleotides, the CDR3 is TGTGCCACCGCGGCGCGGGGAGTGGACATTCAGTACTTC. Its translation is CATAARGVDIQYF.